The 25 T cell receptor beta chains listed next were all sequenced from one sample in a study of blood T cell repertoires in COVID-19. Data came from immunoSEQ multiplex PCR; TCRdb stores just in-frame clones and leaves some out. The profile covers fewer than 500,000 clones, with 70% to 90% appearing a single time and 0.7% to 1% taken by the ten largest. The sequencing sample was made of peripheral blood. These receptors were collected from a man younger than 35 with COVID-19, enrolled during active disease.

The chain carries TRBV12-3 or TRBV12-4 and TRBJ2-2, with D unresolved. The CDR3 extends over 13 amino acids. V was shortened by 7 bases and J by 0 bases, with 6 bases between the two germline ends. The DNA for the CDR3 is TGTGCCAGCACGCGCACGAACACCGGGGAGCTGTTTTTT. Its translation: CASTRTNTGELFF.

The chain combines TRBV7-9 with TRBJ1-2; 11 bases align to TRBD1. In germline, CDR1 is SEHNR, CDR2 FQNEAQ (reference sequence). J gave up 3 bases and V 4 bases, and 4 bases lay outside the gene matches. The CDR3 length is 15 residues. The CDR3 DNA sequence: TGTGCCAGCAGCTCCGGGACAGGGGGATACTATGGCTACACCTTC. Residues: CASSSGTGGYYGYTF.

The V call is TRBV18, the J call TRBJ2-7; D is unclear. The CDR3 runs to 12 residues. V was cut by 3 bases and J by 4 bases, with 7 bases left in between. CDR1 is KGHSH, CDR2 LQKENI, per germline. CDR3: CASSPGIYEQYF. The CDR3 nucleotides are TGTGCCAGCTCACCGGGCATATACGAGCAGTACTTC.

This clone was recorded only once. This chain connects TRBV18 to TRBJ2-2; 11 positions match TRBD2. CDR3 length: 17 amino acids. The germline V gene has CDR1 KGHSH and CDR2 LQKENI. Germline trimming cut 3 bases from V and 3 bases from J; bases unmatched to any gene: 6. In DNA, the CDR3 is TGTGCCAGCTCACCCATCGGGACTAGCGGTTACACCGGGGAGCTGTTTTTT. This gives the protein CASSPIGTSGYTGELFF.

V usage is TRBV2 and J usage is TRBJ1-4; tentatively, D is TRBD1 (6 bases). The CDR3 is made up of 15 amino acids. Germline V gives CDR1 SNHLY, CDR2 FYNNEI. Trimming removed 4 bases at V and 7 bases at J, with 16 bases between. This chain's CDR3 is CASSGLVGAGEKLFF. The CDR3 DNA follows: TGTGCCAGCAGTGGCCTGGTGGGGGCGGGTGAAAAACTGTTTTTT.

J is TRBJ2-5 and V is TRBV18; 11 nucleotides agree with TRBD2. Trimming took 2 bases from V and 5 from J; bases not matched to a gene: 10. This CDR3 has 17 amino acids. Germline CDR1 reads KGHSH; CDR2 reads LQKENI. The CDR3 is CASSPSLSSGRKETQYF. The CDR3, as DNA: TGTGCCAGCTCACCATCTCTCTCTAGCGGGAGGAAGGAGACCCAGTACTTC.

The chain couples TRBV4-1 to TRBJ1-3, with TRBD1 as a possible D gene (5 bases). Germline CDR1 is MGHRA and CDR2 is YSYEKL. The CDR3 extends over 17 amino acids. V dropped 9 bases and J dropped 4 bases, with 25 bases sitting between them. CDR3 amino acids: CASRPGGAGRLGNTIYF. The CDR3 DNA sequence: TGCGCCAGTCGCCCTGGTGGGGCAGGGCGGTTGGGAAACACCATATATTTT.

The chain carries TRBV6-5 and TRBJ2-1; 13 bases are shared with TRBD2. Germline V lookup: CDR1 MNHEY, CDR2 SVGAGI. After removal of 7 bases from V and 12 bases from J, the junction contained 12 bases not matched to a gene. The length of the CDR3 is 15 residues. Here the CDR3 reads CASTQGGLAGVGQFF. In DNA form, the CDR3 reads TGTGCCAGCACACAGGGAGGACTAGCGGGAGTCGGGCAGTTCTTC.

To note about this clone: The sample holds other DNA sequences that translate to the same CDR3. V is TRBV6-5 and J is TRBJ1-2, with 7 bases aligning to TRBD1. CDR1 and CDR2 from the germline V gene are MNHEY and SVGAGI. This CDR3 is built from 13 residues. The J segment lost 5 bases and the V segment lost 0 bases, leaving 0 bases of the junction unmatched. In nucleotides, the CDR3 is TGTGCCAGCAGTTACTCGACAGGGTATGGCTACACCTTC. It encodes CASSYSTGYGYTF.

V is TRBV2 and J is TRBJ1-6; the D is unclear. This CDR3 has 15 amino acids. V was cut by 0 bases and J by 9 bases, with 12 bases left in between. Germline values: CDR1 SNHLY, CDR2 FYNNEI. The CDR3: CASSEALRRGSPLHF. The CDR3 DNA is TGTGCCAGCAGTGAAGCGCTCCGTCGAGGTTCACCCCTCCACTTT.

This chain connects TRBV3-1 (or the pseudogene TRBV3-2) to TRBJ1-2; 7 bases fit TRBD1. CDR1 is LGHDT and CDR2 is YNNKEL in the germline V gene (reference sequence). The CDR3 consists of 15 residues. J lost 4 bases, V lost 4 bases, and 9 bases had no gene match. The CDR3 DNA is TGTGCCAGCAGCCCACCGGGACAGAACTTCTATGGCTACACCTTC. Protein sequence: CASSPPGQNFYGYTF.

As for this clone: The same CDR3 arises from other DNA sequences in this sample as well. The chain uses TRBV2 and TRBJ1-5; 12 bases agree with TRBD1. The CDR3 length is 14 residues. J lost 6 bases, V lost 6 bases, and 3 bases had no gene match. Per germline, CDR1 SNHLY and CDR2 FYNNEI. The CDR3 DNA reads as TGTGCCAGCAGAGGGACAGGGGGCGGTCAGCCCCAGCATTTT. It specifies CASRGTGGGQPQHF.

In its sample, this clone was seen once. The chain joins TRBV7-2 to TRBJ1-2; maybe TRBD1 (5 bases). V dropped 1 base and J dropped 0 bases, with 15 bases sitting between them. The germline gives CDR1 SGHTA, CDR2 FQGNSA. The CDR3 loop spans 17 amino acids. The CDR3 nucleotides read TGTGCCAGCAGCTTAGATACCGTGGCAGGGACTAACTATGGCTACACCTTC. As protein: CASSLDTVAGTNYGYTF.

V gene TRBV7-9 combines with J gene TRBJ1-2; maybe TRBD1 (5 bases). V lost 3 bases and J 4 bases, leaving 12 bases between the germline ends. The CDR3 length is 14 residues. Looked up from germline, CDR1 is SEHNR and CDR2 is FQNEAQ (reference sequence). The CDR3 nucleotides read TGTGCCAGCAGCTTCGGGCAGGGTGCCTATGGCTACACCTTC. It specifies CASSFGQGAYGYTF.

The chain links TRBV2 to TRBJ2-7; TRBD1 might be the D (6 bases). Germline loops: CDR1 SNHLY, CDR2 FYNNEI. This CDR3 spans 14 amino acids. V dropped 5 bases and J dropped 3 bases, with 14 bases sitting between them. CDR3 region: CASSPDRTNYEQYF. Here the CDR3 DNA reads TGTGCCAGCAGTCCAGACAGGACGAACTACGAGCAGTACTTC.

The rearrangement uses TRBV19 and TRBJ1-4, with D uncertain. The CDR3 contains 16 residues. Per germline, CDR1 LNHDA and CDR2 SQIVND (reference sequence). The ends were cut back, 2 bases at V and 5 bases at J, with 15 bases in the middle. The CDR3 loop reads CASSIRLSGSNEKLFF. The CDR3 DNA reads TGTGCCAGTAGTATAAGGTTATCAGGCTCGAATGAAAAACTGTTTTTT.

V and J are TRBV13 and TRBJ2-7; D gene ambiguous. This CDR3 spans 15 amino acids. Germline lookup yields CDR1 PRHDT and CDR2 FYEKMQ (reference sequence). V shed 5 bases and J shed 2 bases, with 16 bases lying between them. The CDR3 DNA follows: TGTGCCAGCAGCCCCGGAGAACGGAGCACCTACGAGCAGTACTTC. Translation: CASSPGERSTYEQYF.

In DNA, the CDR3 is TGTGCCAGCAGCTTAAGTCGGGCAGGGGTAGAGACCCAGTACTTC. Encoded protein: CASSLSRAGVETQYF. The genes are TRBV7-9 and TRBJ2-5; D is perhaps TRBD1 (6 bases). The germline gives CDR1 SEHNR, CDR2 FQNEAQ (reference sequence). This CDR3 has 15 amino acids. Trimming shortened V by 2 bases and J by 4 bases, and 14 bases separated the two germline ends.

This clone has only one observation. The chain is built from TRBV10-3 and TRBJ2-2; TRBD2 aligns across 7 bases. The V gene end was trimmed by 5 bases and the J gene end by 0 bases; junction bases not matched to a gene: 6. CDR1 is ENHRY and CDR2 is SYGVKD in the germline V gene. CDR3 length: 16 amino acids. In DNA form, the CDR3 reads TGTGCCATCAGTATTGGACTAGTCGCGAACACCGGGGAGCTGTTTTTT. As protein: CAISIGLVANTGELFF.

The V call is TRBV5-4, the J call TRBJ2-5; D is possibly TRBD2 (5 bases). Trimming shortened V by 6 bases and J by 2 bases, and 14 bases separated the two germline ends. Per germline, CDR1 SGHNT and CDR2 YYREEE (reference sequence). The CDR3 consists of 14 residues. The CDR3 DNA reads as TGTGCCAGCAACTCCCATGGAGGTCAAGAGACCCAGTACTTC. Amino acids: CASNSHGGQETQYF.

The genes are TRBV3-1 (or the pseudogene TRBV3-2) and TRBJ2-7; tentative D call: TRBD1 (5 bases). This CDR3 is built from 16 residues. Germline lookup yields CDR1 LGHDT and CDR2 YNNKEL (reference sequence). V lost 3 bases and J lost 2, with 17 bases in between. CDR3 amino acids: CASSQFRPQDPYEQYF. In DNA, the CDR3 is TGTGCCAGCAGCCAGTTTAGGCCACAGGACCCCTACGAGCAGTACTTC.

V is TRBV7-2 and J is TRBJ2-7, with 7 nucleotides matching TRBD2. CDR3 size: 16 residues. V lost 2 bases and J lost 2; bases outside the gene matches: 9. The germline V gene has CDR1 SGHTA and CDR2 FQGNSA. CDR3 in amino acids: CASSLSSTSAPYEQYF. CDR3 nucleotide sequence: TGTGCCAGCAGCTTATCCTCTACTAGCGCACCCTACGAGCAGTACTTC.

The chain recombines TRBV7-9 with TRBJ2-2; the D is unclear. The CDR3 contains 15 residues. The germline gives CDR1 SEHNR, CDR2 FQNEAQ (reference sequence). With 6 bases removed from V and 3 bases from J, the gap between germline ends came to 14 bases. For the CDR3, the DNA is TGTGCCAGCAGTCTTGGCAGGTCGGACACCGGGGAGCTGTTTTTT. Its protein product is CASSLGRSDTGELFF.

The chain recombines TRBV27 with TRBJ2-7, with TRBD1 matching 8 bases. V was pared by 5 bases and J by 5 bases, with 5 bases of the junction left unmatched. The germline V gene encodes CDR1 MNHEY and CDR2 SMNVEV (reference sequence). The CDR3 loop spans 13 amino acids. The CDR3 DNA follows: TGTGCCAGCAGTCAAAGGACAGGGCACGAGCAGTACTTC. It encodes CASSQRTGHEQYF.

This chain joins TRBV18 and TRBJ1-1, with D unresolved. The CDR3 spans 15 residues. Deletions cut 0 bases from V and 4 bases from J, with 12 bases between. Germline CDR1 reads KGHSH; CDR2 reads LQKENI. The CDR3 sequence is CASSPPDRRGTEAFF. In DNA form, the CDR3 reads TGTGCCAGCTCACCACCTGACCGTAGAGGCACTGAAGCTTTCTTT.